This T cell receptor beta chain was identified in a study of glioma-infiltrating T cells. Study-wide results and caveats: CDR3 overlap between tissue and blood was very small.

The germline gives CDR1 MDHEN, CDR2 SYDVKM. The CDR3 sequence is 13 residues long. Using RNA template, CDR3s of TCR alpha and beta were amplified with iRepertoire arm-PCR. For one-step reverse transcription and amplification, about 90-400 ng of tissue mRNA or PBMC total RNA was used. Using its own MiXCR run on the multiplex PCR reads, TCRdb lists one record per CDR3 protein. The sample lists roughly 350,000 distinct CDR3 sequences; approximately 42% were seen once. About this clonotype: Its antigen is currently unknown. One base away lies a much larger clone, so this may be a sequencing read error.

The sequencing input was glioma tissue, nonneoplastic brain tissue, or PBMCs (not recorded which). This rearrangement joins TRBV28 to TRBJ2-3, with 8 bases identical to TRBD2. This TCR came from a human donor with low-grade glioma or glioblastoma, undergoing nonglioma brain surgery, or in good health (not recorded which). CDR3 DNA: TGTGCCGGAGGAGAGCGGGAGCGATATACGCTGTATTTT. Amino acid sequence: CAGGERERYTLYF.